One T cell receptor (beta chain) is described in this entry. The antigen is undetermined. Negative magnetic isolation gave CD8+ and CD4+ cells; FACS enriched CD8+ TEMRA. Germline lookup yields CDR1 GTSNPN and CDR2 SVGIG (reference sequence). The CDR3 is made up of 12 amino acids. Between the trimmed V and J ends, which lost 5 bases and 4 bases, there was a span of 6 bases. An input of 0.5 to 1 ug of RNA was subjected to reverse transcription using random hexamers. The amplification used immunoSEQ multiplex PCR on TCR beta CDR3; it spanned 54 Vbeta and 13 Jbeta. TCRdb passed the immunoSEQ multiplex PCR reads through MiXCR, listing each CDR3 protein once. The sample consists of roughly 200,000 distinct CDR3 sequences, over 85% of them appearing once. The sample belongs to a study of CD8 T cells in Susac syndrome. Study-wide results and limits: That the number of individuals in its TCR sequencing and HLA analysis was relatively small was acknowledged by the study.

This sequence joins TRBV30 and TRBJ2-6; D unclear. This TCR was recovered from a human donor in good health. Sequenced: CD4+ T cells from PBMCs. This chain's CDR3 is CAWGSGANVLTF. As DNA, the CDR3 is TGTGCCTGGGGATCCGGGGCCAACGTCCTGACTTTC.